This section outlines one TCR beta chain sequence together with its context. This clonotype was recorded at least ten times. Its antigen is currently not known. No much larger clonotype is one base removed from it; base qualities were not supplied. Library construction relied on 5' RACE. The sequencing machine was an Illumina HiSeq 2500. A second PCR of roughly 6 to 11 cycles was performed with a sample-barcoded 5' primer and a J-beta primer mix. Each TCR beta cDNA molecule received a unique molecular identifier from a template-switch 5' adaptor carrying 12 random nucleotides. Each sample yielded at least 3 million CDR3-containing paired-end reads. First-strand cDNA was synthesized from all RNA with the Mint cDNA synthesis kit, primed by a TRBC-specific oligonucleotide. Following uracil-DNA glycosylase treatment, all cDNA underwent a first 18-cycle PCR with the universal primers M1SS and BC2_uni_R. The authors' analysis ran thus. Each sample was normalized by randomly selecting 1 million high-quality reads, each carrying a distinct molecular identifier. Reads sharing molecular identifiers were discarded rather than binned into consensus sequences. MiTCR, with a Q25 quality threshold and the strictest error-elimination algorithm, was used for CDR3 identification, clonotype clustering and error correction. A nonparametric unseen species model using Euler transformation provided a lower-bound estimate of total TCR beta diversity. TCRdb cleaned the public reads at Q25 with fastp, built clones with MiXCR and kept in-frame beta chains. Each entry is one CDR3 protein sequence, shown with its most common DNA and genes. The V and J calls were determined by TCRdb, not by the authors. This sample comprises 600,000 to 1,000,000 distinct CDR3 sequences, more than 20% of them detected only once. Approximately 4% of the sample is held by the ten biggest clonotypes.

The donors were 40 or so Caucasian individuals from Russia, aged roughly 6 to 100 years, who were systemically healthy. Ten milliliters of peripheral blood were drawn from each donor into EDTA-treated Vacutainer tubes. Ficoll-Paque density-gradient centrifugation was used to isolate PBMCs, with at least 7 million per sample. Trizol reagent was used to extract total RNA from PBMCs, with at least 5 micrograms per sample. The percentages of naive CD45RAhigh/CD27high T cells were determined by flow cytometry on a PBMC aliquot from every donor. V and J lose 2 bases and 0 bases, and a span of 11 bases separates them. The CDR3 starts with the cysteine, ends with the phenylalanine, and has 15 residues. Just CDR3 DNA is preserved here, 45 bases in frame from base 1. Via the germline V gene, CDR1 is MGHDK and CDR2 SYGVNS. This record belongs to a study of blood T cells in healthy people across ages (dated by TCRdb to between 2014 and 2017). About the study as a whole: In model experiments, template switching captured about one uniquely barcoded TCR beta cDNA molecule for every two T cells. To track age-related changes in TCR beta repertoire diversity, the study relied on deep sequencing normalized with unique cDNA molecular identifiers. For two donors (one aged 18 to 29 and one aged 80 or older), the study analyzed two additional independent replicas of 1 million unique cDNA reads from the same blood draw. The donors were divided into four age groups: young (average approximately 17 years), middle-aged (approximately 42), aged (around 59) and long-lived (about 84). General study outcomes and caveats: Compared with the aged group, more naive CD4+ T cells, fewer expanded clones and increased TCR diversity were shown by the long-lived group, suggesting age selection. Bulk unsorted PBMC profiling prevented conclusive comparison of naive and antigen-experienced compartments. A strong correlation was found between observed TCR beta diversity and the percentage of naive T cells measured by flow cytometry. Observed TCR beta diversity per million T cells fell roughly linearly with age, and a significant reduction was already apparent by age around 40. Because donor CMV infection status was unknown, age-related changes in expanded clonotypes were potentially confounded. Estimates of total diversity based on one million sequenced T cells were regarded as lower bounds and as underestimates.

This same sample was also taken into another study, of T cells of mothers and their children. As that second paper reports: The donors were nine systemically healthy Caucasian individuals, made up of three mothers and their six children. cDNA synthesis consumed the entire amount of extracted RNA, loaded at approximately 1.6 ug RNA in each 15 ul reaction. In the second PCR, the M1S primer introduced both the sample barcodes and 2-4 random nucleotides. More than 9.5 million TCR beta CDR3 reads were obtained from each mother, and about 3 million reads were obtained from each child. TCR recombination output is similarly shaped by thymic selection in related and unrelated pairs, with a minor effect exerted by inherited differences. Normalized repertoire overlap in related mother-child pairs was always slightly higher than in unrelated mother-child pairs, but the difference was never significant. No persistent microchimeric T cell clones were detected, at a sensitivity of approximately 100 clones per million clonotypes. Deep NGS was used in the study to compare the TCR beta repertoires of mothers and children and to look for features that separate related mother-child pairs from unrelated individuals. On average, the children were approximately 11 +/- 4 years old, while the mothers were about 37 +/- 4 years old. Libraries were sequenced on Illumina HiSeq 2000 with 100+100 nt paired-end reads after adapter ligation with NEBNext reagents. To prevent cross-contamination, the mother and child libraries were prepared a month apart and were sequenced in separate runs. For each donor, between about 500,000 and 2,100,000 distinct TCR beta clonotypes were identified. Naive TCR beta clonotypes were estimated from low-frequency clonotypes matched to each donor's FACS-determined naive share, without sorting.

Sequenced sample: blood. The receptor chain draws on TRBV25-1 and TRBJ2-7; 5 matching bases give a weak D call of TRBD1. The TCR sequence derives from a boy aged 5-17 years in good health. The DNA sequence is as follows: TGTGCCAGCAGTGAAACAGGTAGAGGCTCCTACGAGCAGTACTTC. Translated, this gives CASSETGRGSYEQYF.